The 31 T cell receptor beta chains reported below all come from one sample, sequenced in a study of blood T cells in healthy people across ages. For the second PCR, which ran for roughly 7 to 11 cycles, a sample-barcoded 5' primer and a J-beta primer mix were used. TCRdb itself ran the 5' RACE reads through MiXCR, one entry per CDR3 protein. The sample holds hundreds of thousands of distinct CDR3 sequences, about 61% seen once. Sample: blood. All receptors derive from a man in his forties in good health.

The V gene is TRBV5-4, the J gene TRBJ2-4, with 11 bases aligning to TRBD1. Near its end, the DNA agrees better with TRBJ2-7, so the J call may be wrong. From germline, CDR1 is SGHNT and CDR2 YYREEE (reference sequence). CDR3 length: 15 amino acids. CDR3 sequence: CASSSGTGGFHEQYF. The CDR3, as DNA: TGTGCCAGCAGTTCCGGGACAGGGGGTTTCCACGAGCAGTACTTC.

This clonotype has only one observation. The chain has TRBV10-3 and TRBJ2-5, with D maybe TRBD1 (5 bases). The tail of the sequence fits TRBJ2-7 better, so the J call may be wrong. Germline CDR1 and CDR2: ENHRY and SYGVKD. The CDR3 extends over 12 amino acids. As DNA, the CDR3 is TGTGCCATCAGTGAGGGACACAACGAGCAGTACTTC. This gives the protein CAISEGHNEQYF.

The CDR3 here is CASGGTTSNEQYF. As DNA, the CDR3 is TGTGCCAGCGGAGGGACCACCTCCAATGAGCAGTACTTC. The chain couples TRBV7-6 to TRBJ2-1; D may be TRBD2 (6 bases). The assigned J gene may be wrong: the sequence end matches TRBJ2-7 better. Per germline, CDR1 SGHVS and CDR2 FNYEAQ. The CDR3 contains 13 residues.

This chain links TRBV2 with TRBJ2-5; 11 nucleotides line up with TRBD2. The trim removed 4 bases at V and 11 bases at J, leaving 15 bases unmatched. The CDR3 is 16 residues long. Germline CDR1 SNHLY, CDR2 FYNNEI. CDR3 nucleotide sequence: TGTGCCAGCAGTGCGACTAGCGGGGTCCTCAGGGATGAGCAGTACTTC. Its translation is CASSATSGVLRDEQYF.

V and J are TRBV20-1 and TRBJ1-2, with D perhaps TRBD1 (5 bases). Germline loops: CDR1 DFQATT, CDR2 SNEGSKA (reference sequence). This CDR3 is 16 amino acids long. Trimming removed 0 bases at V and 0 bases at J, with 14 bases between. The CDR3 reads CSARDRQGPANYGYTF. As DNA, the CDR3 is TGCAGTGCTAGAGATCGCCAGGGACCGGCTAACTATGGCTACACCTTC.

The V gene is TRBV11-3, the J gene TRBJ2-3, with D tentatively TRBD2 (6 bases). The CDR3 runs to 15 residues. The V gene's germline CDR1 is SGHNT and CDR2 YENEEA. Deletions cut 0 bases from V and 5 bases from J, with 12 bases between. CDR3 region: CASSLDRTGEDTQYF. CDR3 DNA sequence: TGTGCCAGCAGCTTAGATCGTACGGGGGAAGATACGCAGTATTTT.

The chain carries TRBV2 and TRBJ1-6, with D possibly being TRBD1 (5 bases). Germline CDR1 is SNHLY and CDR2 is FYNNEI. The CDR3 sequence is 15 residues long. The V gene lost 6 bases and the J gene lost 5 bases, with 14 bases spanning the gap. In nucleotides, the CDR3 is TGTGCCAGCAGCTTGTCGACAGCTAATAATTCACCCCTCCACTTT. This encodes CASSLSTANNSPLHF.

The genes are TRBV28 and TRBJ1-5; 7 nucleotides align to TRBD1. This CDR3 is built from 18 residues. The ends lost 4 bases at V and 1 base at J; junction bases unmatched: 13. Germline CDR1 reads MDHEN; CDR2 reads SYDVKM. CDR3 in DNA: TGTGCCAGCAGTTCTACGGACAGGCAAAGGGTGAGCAATCAGCCCCAGCATTTT. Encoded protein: CASSSTDRQRVSNQPQHF.

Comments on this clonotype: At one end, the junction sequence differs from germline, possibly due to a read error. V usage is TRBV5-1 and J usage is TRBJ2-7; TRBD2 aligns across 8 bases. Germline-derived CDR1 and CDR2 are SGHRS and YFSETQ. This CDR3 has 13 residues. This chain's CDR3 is CTSSLTSAYEQYF. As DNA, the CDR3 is TGCACCAGCAGCTTGACTAGCGCCTACGAGCAGTACTTC. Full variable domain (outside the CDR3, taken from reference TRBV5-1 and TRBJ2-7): KAGVTQTPRYLIKTRGQQVTLSCSPISGHRSVSWYQQTPGQGLQFLFEYFSETQRNKGNFPGRFSGRQFSNSRSEMNVSTLELGDSALYLCTSSLTSAYEQYFGPGTRLTVT.

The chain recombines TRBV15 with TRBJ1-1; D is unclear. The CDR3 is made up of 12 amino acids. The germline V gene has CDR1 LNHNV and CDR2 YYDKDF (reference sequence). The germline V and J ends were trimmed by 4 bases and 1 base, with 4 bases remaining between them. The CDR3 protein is CATSKRNTEAFF. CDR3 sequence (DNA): TGTGCCACCAGCAAAAGGAACACTGAAGCTTTCTTT.

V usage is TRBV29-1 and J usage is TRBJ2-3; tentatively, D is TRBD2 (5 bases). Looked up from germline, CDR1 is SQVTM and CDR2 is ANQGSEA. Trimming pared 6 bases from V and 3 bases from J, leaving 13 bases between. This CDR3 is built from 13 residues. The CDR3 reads CSVGVGRTDTQYF. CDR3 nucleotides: TGCAGCGTCGGGGTGGGAAGAACAGATACGCAGTATTTT.

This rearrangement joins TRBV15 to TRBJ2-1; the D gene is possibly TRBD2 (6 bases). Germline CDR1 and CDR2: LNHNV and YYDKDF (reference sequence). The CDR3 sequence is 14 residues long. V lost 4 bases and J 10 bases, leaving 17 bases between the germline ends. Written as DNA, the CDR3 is TGTGCCACCAGCATCGGAGCGGGTAGTGGCGAGCAGTTCTTC. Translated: CATSIGAGSGEQFF.

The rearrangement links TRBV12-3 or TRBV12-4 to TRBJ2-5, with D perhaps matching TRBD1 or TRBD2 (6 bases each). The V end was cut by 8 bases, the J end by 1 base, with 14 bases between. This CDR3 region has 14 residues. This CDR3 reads CASAGGQSQETQYF. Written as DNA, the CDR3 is TGTGCCAGCGCTGGGGGGCAGAGCCAAGAGACCCAGTACTTC.

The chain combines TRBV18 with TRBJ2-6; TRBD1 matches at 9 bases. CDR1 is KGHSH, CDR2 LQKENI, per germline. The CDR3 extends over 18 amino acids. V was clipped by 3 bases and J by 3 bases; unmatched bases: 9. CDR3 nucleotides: TGTGCCAGCTCACCGGGTTCCACAGGGGGCCTTGGGGCCAACGTCCTGACTTTC. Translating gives CASSPGSTGGLGANVLTF. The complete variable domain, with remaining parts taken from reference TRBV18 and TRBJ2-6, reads NAGVMQNPRHLVRRRGQEARLRCSPMKGHSHVYWYRQLPEEGLKFMVYLQKENIIDESGMPKERFSAEFPKEGPSILRIQQVVRGDSAAYFCASSPGSTGGLGANVLTFGAGSRLTVL.

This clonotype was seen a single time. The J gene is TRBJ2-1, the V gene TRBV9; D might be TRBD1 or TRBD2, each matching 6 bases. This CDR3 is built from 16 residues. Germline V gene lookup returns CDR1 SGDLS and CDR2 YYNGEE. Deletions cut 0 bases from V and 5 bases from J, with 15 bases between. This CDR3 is CASSVGGGRVNNEQFF. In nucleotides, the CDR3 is TGTGCCAGCAGCGTAGGAGGGGGGCGCGTGAACAATGAGCAGTTCTTC. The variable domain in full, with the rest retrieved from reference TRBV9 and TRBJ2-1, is DSGVTQTPKHLITATGQRVTLRCSPRSGDLSVYWYQQSLDQGLQFLIQYYNGEERAKGNILERFSAQQFPDLHSELNLSSLELGDSALYFCASSVGGGRVNNEQFFGPGTRLTVL.

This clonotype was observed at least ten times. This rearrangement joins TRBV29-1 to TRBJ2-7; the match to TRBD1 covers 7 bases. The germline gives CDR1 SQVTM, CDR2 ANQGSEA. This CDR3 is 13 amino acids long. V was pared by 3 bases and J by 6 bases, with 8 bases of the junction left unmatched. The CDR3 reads CSVEGRGRFEQYF. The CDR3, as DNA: TGCAGCGTTGAGGGTAGGGGGCGATTCGAGCAGTACTTC.

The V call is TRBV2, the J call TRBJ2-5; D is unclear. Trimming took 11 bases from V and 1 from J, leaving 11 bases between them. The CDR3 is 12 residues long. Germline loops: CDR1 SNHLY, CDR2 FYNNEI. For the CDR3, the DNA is TGTGCCGCGACGTGGTCCCAAGAGACCCAGTACTTC. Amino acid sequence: CAATWSQETQYF.

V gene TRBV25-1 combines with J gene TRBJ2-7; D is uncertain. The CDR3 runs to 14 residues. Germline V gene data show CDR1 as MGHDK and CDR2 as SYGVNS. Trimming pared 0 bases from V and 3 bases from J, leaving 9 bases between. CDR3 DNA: TGTGCCAGCAGTGAATATAACTCGCTCTACGAGCAGTACTTC. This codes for CASSEYNSLYEQYF.

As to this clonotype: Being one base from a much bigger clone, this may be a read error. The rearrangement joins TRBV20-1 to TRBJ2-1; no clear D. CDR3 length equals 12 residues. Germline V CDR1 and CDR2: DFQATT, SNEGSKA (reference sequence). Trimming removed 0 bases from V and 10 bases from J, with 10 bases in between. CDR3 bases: TGCAGTGCTAGAGAAAGGGCGAGAGAGCAGTTCTTC. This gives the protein CSARERAREQFF.

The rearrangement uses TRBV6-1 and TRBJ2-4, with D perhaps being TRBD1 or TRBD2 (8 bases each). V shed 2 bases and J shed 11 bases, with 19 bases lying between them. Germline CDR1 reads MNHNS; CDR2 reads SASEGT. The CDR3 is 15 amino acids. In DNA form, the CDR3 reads TGTGCCAGCAGTGAACCCAGGGGGCGGGAGGCCGTTCAGTACTTC. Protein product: CASSEPRGREAVQYF.

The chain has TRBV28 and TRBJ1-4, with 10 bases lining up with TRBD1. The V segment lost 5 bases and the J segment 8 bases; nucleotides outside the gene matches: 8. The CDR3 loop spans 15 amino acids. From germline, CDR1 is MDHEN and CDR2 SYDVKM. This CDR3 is CASSPPGTGEEKLFF. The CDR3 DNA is TGTGCCAGCAGTCCCCCCGGGACAGGGGAGGAAAAACTGTTTTTT. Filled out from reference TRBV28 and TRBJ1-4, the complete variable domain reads DVKVTQSSRYLVKRTGEKVFLECVQDMDHENMFWYRQDPGLGLRLIYFSYDVKMKEKGDIPEGYSVSREKKERFSLILESASTNQTSMYLCASSPPGTGEEKLFFGSGTQLSVL.

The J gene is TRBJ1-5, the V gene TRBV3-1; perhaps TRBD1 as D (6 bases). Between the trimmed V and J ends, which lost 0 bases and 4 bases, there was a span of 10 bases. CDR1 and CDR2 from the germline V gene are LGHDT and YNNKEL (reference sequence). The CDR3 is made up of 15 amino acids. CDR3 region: CASSQDVTGNQPQHF. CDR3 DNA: TGTGCCAGCAGCCAAGATGTTACAGGGAATCAGCCCCAGCATTTT.

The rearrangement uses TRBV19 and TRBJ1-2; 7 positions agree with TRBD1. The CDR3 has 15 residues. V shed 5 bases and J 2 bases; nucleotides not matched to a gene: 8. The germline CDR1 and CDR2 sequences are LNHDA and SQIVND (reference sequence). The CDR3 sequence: CASSLAPTGNYGYTF. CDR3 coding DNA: TGTGCCAGTAGTCTCGCCCCGACAGGGAACTATGGCTACACCTTC.

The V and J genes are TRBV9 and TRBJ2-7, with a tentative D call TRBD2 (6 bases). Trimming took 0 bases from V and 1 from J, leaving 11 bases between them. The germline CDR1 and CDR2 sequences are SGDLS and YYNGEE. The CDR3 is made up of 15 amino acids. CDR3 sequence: CASSVEPAGSYEQYF. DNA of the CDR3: TGTGCCAGCAGCGTAGAACCCGCGGGATCCTACGAGCAGTACTTC.

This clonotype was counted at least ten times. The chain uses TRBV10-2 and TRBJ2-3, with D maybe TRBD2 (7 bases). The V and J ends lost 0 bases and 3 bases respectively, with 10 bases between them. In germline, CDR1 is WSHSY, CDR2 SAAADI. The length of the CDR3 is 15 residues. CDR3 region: CASSESGGGTDTQYF. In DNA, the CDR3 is TGCGCCAGCAGTGAGTCGGGAGGGGGGACAGATACGCAGTATTTT.

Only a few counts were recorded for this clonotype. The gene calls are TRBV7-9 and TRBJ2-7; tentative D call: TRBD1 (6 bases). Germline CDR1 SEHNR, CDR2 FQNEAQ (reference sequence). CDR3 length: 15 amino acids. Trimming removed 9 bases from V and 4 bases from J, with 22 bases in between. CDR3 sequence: CASSPGAGVVYEQYF. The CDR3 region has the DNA TGTGCCAGTAGCCCTGGGGCAGGGGTGGTGTACGAGCAGTACTTC.

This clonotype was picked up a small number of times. The CDR3: CSAISGTDEQYF. Here the CDR3 DNA reads TGCAGCGCGATTAGCGGGACCGACGAGCAGTACTTC. V is TRBV29-1 and J is TRBJ2-7, with TRBD2 matching 8 bases. Per germline, CDR1 SQVTM and CDR2 ANQGSEA. This CDR3 comprises 12 residues. The J segment lost 5 bases and the V segment lost 7 bases, leaving 7 bases of the junction unmatched.

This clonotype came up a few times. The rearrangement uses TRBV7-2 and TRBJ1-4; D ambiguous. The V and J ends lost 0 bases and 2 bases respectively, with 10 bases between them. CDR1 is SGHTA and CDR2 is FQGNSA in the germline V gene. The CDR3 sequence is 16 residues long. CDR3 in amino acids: CASSLAAWRTNEKLFF. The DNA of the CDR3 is TGTGCCAGCAGCTTAGCAGCATGGCGCACTAATGAAAAACTGTTTTTT.

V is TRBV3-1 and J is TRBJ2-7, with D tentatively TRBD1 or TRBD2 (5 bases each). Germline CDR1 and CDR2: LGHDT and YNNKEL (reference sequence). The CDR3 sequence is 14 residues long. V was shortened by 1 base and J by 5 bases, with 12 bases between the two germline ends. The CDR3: CASSQGVGDHEQYF. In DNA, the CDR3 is TGTGCCAGCAGCCAAGGGGTAGGGGACCACGAGCAGTACTTC.

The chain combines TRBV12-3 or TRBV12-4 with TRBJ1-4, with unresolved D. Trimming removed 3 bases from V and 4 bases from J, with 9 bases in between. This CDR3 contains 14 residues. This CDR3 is CASSFRAVNEKLFF. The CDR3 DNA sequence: TGTGCCAGCAGTTTCCGGGCAGTTAATGAAAAACTGTTTTTT.

The CDR3 nucleotides read TGTGCCAGCAGTTTGGCAGGGAGGATAGGAAGTGAAAAACTGTTTTTT. Translating gives CASSLAGRIGSEKLFF. The V gene is TRBV28, the J gene TRBJ1-4; D is possibly TRBD1 (5 bases). CDR1 and CDR2 from the germline V gene are MDHEN and SYDVKM. Trimming cost V 3 bases and J 7 bases, with 18 bases left between them. This CDR3 has 16 residues. Full variable domain (missing parts from reference TRBV28 and TRBJ1-4): DVKVTQSSRYLVKRTGEKVFLECVQDMDHENMFWYRQDPGLGLRLIYFSYDVKMKEKGDIPEGYSVSREKKERFSLILESASTNQTSMYLCASSLAGRIGSEKLFFGSGTQLSVL.